This TCR beta chain was recorded in a study of blood T cell repertoires in COVID-19 (dated by TCRdb to about 2020). Regarding the study in general: Collaborator samples came from the United States, Italy and Spain and covered acute and convalescent phases of COVID-19. The prospective study material was composed of cDNA or gDNA derived from T cells, B-cell-depleted T cells, or PBMCs. The dataset comprised deeply sampled blood TCRbeta repertoires from subjects exposed to, actively infected with, or recovered from COVID-19. The repertoires were released in a freely available public database intended as a resource for research on the immune response to SARS-CoV-2. Samples came from the ongoing ImmuneRACE study (first 160 participants) plus 1,254 subjects from 6 global collaborators. The sample metadata nearly always contained a de-identified subject ID, COVID-19 status, age in years and sex. Where available, HLA class I and class II types were obtained from metadata supplied by the sample provider rather than from assay-based typing. Results and caveats for the whole study, not just this receptor: Clinical and demographic metadata were provided uncurated, with the amount varying by source and participant.

TCRbeta CDR3 regions were amplified from genomic DNA using the immunoSEQ Assay, a bias-controlled multiplex PCR. The source study handled its data this way. Nucleated cell counts per sample were estimated from amplification of reference gene primers within the assay. Sequence reads were collapsed and filtered to measure the absolute abundance of every unique TCRbeta CDR3 rearrangement. Productive Simpson clonality was computed per sample as the square root of Simpson's diversity index over productive rearrangements. TCRdb re-hosts the immuneACCESS table, in-frame sequences only. Its copies lack some clones; in the studies checked, an unresolved V gene accounts for under half of them, and the cause for the rest is not known. Clonal size and the V and J genes are those of that table, whereas D and trimming came from the DNA. A total of about 270,000 clones appear in this sample, around 81% of them only once. Jointly, the top ten make up around 2.9% of the sample.

This clone was counted between two and nine times. Its recognized antigen is unknown. There are no base qualities to consult, and no much larger clone falls within one base. Collaborating institutions collected whole blood in K2EDTA tubes following their own protocols. Collaborator samples were shipped for TCRbeta analysis as frozen whole blood, isolated PBMCs, or DNA extracted from either sample type. CDR1 WNHNN and CDR2 SYGVQD are derived from the germline V gene (reference sequence). Including cysteine and phenylalanine, the CDR3 has 18 amino acids. Only CDR3 DNA remains: 54 bases, in frame from the first base. The V end loses 8 bases and the J end loses 5 bases, and a stretch of 25 bases separates them.

The sequenced sample was peripheral blood. The sequence is built from TRBV10-1 and TRBJ1-6, with the D gene not clear enough to name. This TCR came from a woman between 55 and 75 years old with active or convalescent COVID-19. The sequenced DNA is TGCGCCAGCCTCCCCGGAGGGCAGCGAGGAGTCGATAATTCACCCCTCCACTTT. Translated, this is CASLPGGQRGVDNSPLHF.